A selection of T cell receptor beta chains follows, all from one sample in a study of T cells in Graves' hyperthyroidism and ophthalmopathy. TCRdb called the multiplex PCR reads again in MiXCR, with one record for every CDR3 protein. This sample has under 350,000 distinct CDR3 sequences, with over 15% found just once. Sequenced input: blood. These receptors originate from a woman aged 60 to 75 with Graves' ophthalmopathy. The CDR3 runs from the conserved cysteine through the conserved F or W. A D gene is named only where the DNA matches it firmly. Clone size is not always given. Where it is, it says once, few, many or a class for expanded clones.

d_gene: -
j_gene: TRBJ2-7
v_gene: TRBV20-1
abundance: -
CDR3aa: CSARDARAGATYEQYF
CDR3nt: TGCAGTGCTAGAGATGCAAGAGCGGGCGCAACCTACGAGCAGTACTTC

d_gene: -
j_gene: TRBJ2-2
v_gene: TRBV18
abundance: few
CDR3aa: CASSRRTFDNTGELFF
CDR3nt: TGTGCCAGCTCACGGAGGACATTCGATAACACCGGGGAGCTGTTTTTT

d_gene: TRBD2
j_gene: TRBJ2-4
v_gene: TRBV20-1
abundance: few
CDR3aa: CRAPIAGGIKNIQYF
CDR3nt: TGCAGAGCCCCTATAGCGGGGGGCATCAAAAACATTCAGTACTTC

d_gene: TRBD1
j_gene: TRBJ2-5
v_gene: TRBV29-1
abundance: many
CDR3aa: CSIRRGQGAETQYF
CDR3nt: TGCAGCATAAGGAGGGGACAGGGTGCAGAGACCCAGTACTTC

d_gene: TRBD1
j_gene: TRBJ1-5
v_gene: TRBV24-1
abundance: many
CDR3aa: CATSDGQGSDQPQHF
CDR3nt: TGTGCCACCAGTGATGGACAGGGTTCGGATCAGCCCCAGCATTTT

d_gene: -
j_gene: TRBJ1-1
v_gene: TRBV28
abundance: many
CDR3aa: CASSLFDREAFF
CDR3nt: TGTGCCAGCAGTTTGTTTGACCGTGAAGCTTTCTTT

d_gene: -
j_gene: TRBJ2-3
v_gene: TRBV27
abundance: many
CDR3aa: CASSLGAGPGDTQYF
CDR3nt: TGTGCCAGCAGTTTAGGGGCAGGCCCTGGGGATACGCAGTATTTT

d_gene: -
j_gene: TRBJ1-6
v_gene: TRBV3-1
abundance: many
CDR3aa: CASSHRGLNSPLHF
CDR3nt: TGTGCCAGCAGCCATAGGGGTCTCAATTCACCCCTCCACTTT

d_gene: -
j_gene: TRBJ1-1
v_gene: TRBV29-1
abundance: few
CDR3aa: CSHAGISNTEAFF
CDR3nt: TGCAGCCACGCGGGGATTTCGAACACTGAAGCTTTCTTT

d_gene: TRBD2
j_gene: TRBJ2-1
v_gene: TRBV20-1
abundance: many
CDR3aa: CSARSFRAGGSYEQFF
CDR3nt: TGCAGTGCTAGAAGTTTTCGGGCGGGAGGGTCGTATGAGCAGTTCTTC

d_gene: TRBD1
j_gene: TRBJ2-1
v_gene: TRBV15
abundance: many
CDR3aa: CATSGKTGGRFELRNEQFF
CDR3nt: TGTGCCACCAGCGGAAAGACAGGGGGCCGATTCGAACTGCGCAATGAGCAGTTCTTC

d_gene: -
j_gene: TRBJ1-1
v_gene: TRBV6-2/TRBV6-3
abundance: -
CDR3aa: CASRPFESTEAFF
CDR3nt: TGTGCCAGCAGACCTTTTGAGAGCACTGAAGCTTTCTTT

d_gene: -
j_gene: TRBJ2-5
v_gene: TRBV18
abundance: many
CDR3aa: CASSPVRNQETQYF
CDR3nt: TGTGCCAGCTCACCTGTACGGAACCAAGAGACCCAGTACTTC

d_gene: -
j_gene: TRBJ1-2
v_gene: TRBV7-3
abundance: -
CDR3aa: CASSLSGLQGYTF
CDR3nt: TGTGCCAGCAGCTTGTCCGGCCTCCAGGGCTACACCTTC

d_gene: -
j_gene: TRBJ2-2
v_gene: TRBV2
abundance: few
CDR3aa: CASSARDTGELFF
CDR3nt: TGTGCCAGCAGCGCGAGGGACACCGGGGAGCTGTTTTTT

d_gene: -
j_gene: TRBJ1-2
v_gene: TRBV4-1
abundance: -
CDR3aa: CASSQERQRTGYTF
CDR3nt: TGCGCCAGCAGCCAAGAGCGACAGCGAACGGGCTACACCTTC

d_gene: TRBD1
j_gene: TRBJ2-7
v_gene: TRBV5-1
abundance: -
CDR3aa: CASSLGGTGDMHEQYF
CDR3nt: TGCGCCAGCAGCTTGGGCGGGACAGGTGACATGCACGAGCAGTACTTC

d_gene: TRBD1
j_gene: TRBJ2-7
v_gene: TRBV28
abundance: many
CDR3aa: CASSLSFRGRVNEQYF
CDR3nt: TGTGCCAGCAGTTTGTCCTTCAGGGGGCGCGTCAACGAGCAGTACTTC

d_gene: -
j_gene: TRBJ2-3
v_gene: TRBV7-2
abundance: many
CDR3aa: CASSLVARGDTQYF
CDR3nt: TGTGCCAGCAGCTTAGTCGCCAGGGGAGATACGCAGTATTTT

d_gene: -
j_gene: TRBJ1-5
v_gene: TRBV7-2
abundance: many
CDR3aa: CASSLGIGNNQPQHF
CDR3nt: TGTGCCAGCAGCTTAGGTATTGGAAACAATCAGCCCCAGCATTTT

d_gene: -
j_gene: TRBJ2-7
v_gene: TRBV12-3/TRBV12-4
abundance: few
CDR3aa: CASTEDLAYEQCF
CDR3nt: TGTGCCAGCACCGAGGACTTGGCCTACGAGCAGTGCTTC

d_gene: TRBD1
j_gene: TRBJ2-1
v_gene: TRBV27
abundance: many
CDR3aa: CASENQPGQGINEQFF
CDR3nt: TGTGCCAGCGAGAATCAGCCGGGACAGGGCATCAATGAGCAGTTCTTC

d_gene: TRBD2
j_gene: TRBJ2-5
v_gene: TRBV5-1
abundance: many
CDR3aa: CASSPGSGEETQYF
CDR3nt: TGCGCCAGCAGCCCAGGGAGCGGGGAAGAGACCCAGTACTTC

d_gene: TRBD2
j_gene: TRBJ2-3
v_gene: TRBV20-1
abundance: -
CDR3aa: CSASYPSGRPDTQYF
CDR3nt: TGCAGTGCTAGTTATCCTAGCGGGAGGCCAGATACGCAGTATTTT

d_gene: TRBD1
j_gene: TRBJ2-7
v_gene: TRBV5-1
abundance: -
CDR3aa: CASSTGQVYPYEQYF
CDR3nt: TGCGCCAGCAGCACCGGACAGGTCTATCCCTACGAGCAGTACTTC

d_gene: -
j_gene: TRBJ2-1
v_gene: TRBV27
abundance: many
CDR3aa: CASSLEIPSSYNEQFF
CDR3nt: TGTGCCAGCAGTTTAGAGATCCCGAGCTCCTACAATGAGCAGTTCTTC

d_gene: -
j_gene: TRBJ2-4
v_gene: TRBV20-1
abundance: many
CDR3aa: CSARTSEAKNIQYF
CDR3nt: TGCAGTGCTCGGACCTCGGAGGCCAAAAACATTCAGTACTTC

d_gene: -
j_gene: TRBJ2-1
v_gene: TRBV12-3/TRBV12-4
abundance: many
CDR3aa: CASSPGPVSSYNEQFF
CDR3nt: TGTGCCAGCAGCCCAGGACCCGTGAGCTCCTACAATGAGCAGTTCTTC

d_gene: -
j_gene: TRBJ1-4
v_gene: TRBV29-1
abundance: -
CDR3aa: CSVAGPGEKLFF
CDR3nt: TGCAGCGTTGCCGGGCCCGGCGAAAAACTGTTTTTT